One and the same sample provided the 10 T cell receptor beta chains below, sequenced in a study of naive and memory T cell subsets. The beta constant-region primer was an equimolar mix of two oligonucleotides covering TRBC1 and TRBC2. One entry per CDR3 protein, called by TCRdb with MiXCR from the UMI-ligation and nested PCR reads. The sample has around 5,700 distinct CDR3 sequences; 7% are singletons. Sequenced: effector memory CD8+ T cells from blood. As for subset: effector memory, CD45RA- CD27-. The receptors were gathered from a human donor in good health.

The chain links TRBV4-3 to TRBJ2-3; TRBD2 aligns across 8 bases. The CDR3 runs to 16 residues. The germline V gene has CDR1 LGHNA and CDR2 YSLEER. V lost 0 bases, J lost 3 bases, and 5 bases stayed unmatched. This CDR3 is CASSQELAEGTDTQYF. Written as DNA, the CDR3 is TGCGCCAGCAGCCAAGAACTAGCGGAAGGGACAGATACGCAGTATTTT.

This clonotype came up many times. The CDR3 loop is CASSPTENTEAFF. The CDR3, as DNA: TGTGCCAGCAGTCCCACCGAAAACACTGAAGCTTTCTTT. The gene calls are TRBV6-6 and TRBJ1-1; D is undetermined. The germline V gene has CDR1 MNHNY and CDR2 SVGAGI (reference sequence). The CDR3 totals 13 residues. Deletions cut 5 bases from V and 2 bases from J, with 9 bases between.

The rearrangement joins TRBV11-2 to TRBJ1-4; D may be TRBD1 (6 bases). Looked up from germline, CDR1 is SGHAT and CDR2 is FQNNGV. CDR3 length: 15 residues. V lost 1 base and J lost 7, with 13 bases in between. The CDR3 DNA reads TGTGCCAGCAGCTTAGCCGGGGGGCTTATTGAAAAACTGTTTTTT. This encodes CASSLAGGLIEKLFF.

Only a few counts were recorded for this clonotype. V usage is TRBV5-6 and J usage is TRBJ2-7, with D possibly TRBD1 on 7 matching bases. Looked up from germline, CDR1 is SGHDT and CDR2 is YYEEEE. The CDR3 is 16 residues long. The V gene lost 2 bases and the J gene lost 4 bases, with 19 bases spanning the gap. CDR3: CASSFRTGEVWYEQYF. The CDR3 DNA sequence: TGTGCCAGCAGCTTCCGTACAGGGGAGGTATGGTACGAGCAGTACTTC.

Many counts were recorded for this clonotype. The chain combines TRBV4-2 with TRBJ2-7; 12 nucleotides match TRBD1. The V gene end was trimmed by 1 base and the J gene end by 5 bases; junction bases not matched to a gene: 6. The CDR3 covers 16 residues. Germline V gene sequence: CDR1 LGHNA, CDR2 YNFKEQ. Written as DNA, the CDR3 is TGTGCCAGCAGCCAAGGACCGGGACAGGGGGCTGACGAGCAGTACTTC. This gives the protein CASSQGPGQGADEQYF.

J is TRBJ1-3 and V is TRBV11-2; D unclear. The CDR3 loop spans 13 amino acids. V gave up 5 bases and J gave up 1 base, with 6 bases separating them. Germline V gives CDR1 SGHAT, CDR2 FQNNGV. The CDR3 sequence: CASSKGSGNTIYF. In nucleotides, the CDR3 is TGTGCCAGCAGCAAAGGATCTGGAAACACCATATATTTT.

This clonotype was seen a few times. V usage is TRBV6-1 and J usage is TRBJ1-4, with D possibly being TRBD1 (6 bases). The CDR3 has 15 residues. Trimming removed 1 base at V and 7 bases at J, with 13 bases between. Germline V gives CDR1 MNHNS, CDR2 SASEGT. The chain's CDR3 is CASSEEAGHFEKLFF. For the CDR3, the DNA is TGTGCCAGCAGTGAAGAAGCGGGACACTTTGAAAAACTGTTTTTT.

This clonotype was counted ten times or more. This may stem from a read error, because a much larger clone lies one nucleotide away. The rearrangement links TRBV20-1 to TRBJ2-1; D not certain. The germline gives CDR1 DFQATT, CDR2 SNEGSKA (reference sequence). This CDR3 spans 11 amino acids. The V and J ends lost 1 base and 3 bases respectively, with 1 base between them. The CDR3 DNA follows: TGCAGTGCTAGAGGCTACAATGAGCAGTTCTTC. It encodes CSARGYNEQFF.

This clonotype came up many times. The chain links TRBV20-1 to TRBJ2-1, with TRBD2 identical over 10 bases. Trimming cost V 8 bases and J 4 bases; bases outside gene matches: 8. Per germline, CDR1 DFQATT and CDR2 SNEGSKA (reference sequence). The CDR3 loop spans 14 amino acids. The CDR3 reads CSTSGTSAYNEQFF. The CDR3 DNA reads TGCAGTACATCCGGGACTAGCGCGTACAATGAGCAGTTCTTC.

This clonotype is labeled as large (0.1 to 1%). V usage is TRBV4-3 and J usage is TRBJ2-2; the D call may be TRBD1 or TRBD2 (5 bases each). V lost 0 bases and J 5 bases, leaving 7 bases between the germline ends. Germline V gives CDR1 LGHNA, CDR2 YSLEER. CDR3 length: 14 amino acids. The CDR3 nucleotides read TGCGCCAGCAGCCAAGAATGGGGGACCGGGGAGCTGTTTTTT. Translated, it gives CASSQEWGTGELFF.